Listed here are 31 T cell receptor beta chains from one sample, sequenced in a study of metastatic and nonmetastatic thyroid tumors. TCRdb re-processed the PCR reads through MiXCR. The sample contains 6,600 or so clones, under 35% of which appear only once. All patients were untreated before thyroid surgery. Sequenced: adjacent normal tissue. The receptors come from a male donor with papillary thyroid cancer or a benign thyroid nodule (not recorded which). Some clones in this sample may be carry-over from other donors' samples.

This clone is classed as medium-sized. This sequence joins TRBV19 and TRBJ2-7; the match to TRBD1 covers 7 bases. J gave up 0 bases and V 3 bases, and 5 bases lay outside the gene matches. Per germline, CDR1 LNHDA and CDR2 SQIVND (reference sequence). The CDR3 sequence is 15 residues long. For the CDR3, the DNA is TGTGCCAGTAGTATCCTCGGACAGGCCTCCTACGAGCAGTACTTC. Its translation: CASSILGQASYEQYF.

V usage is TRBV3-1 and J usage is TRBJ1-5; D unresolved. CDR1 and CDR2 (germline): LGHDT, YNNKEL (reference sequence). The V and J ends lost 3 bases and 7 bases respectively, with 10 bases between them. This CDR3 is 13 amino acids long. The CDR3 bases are TGTGCCAGCAGCCACGGACTCGGGCAGCCCCAGCATTTT. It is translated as CASSHGLGQPQHF.

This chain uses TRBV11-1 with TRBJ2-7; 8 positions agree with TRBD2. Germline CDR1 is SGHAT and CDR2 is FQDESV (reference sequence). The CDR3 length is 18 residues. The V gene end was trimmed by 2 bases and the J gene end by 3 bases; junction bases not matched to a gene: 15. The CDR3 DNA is TGTGCCAGCAGCTTACAAGGGCGGAGCGGGAGTCGGAACTACGAGCAGTACTTC. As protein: CASSLQGRSGSRNYEQYF.

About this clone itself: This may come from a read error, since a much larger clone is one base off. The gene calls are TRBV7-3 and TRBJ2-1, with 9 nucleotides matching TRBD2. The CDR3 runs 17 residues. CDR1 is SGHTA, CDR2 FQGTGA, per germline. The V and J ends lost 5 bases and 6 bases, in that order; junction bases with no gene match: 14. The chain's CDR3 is CASSPEGGRALSNEQFF. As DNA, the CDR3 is TGTGCCAGCAGCCCGGAGGGCGGGAGGGCCCTGTCCAATGAGCAGTTCTTC.

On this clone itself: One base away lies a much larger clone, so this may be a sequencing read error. As DNA, the CDR3 is TGCGCCAGCAGCTTGGGAGACAAGTACACTGAAGCTTTCTTT. It is translated as CASSLGDKYTEAFF. V is TRBV5-1 and J is TRBJ1-1; no reliable D call. This CDR3 is built from 14 residues. V shed 0 bases and J shed 3 bases, with 9 bases lying between them. Germline values: CDR1 SGHRS, CDR2 YFSETQ.

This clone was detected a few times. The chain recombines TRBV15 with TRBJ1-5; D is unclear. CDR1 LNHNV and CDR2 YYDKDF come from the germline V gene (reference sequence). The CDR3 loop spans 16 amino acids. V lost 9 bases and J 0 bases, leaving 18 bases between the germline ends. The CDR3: CATSPLMGYSNQPQHF. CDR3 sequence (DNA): TGTGCCACGAGTCCACTCATGGGGTATAGCAATCAGCCCCAGCATTTT.

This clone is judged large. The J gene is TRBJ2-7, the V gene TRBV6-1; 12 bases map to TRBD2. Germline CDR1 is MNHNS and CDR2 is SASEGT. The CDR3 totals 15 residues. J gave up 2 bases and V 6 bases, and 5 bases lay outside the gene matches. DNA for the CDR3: TGTGCCAGCAGCGTGACTAGCGGGGGTACCTACGAGCAGTACTTC. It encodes CASSVTSGGTYEQYF.

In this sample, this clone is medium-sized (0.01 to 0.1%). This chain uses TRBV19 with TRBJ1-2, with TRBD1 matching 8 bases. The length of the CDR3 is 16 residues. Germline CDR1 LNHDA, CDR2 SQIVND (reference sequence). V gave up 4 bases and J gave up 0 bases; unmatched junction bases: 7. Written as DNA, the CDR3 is TGTGCCAGTAGTAGACAGGGGATGGAGGCTAACTATGGCTACACCTTC. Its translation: CASSRQGMEANYGYTF.

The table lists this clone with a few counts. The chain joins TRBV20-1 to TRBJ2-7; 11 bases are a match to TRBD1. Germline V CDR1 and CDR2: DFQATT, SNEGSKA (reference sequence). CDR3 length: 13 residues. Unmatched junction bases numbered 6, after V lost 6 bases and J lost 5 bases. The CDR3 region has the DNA TGCAGTGCACCCGGGACAGGGGGAGACGAGCAGTACTTC. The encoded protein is CSAPGTGGDEQYF.

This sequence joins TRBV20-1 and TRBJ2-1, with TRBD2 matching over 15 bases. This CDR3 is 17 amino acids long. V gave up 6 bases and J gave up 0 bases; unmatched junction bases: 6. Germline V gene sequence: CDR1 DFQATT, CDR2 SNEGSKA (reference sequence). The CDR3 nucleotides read TGCAGTGCCGTCGGGACTAGCGGGAGGATCTCCTACAATGAGCAGTTCTTC. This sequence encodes CSAVGTSGRISYNEQFF.

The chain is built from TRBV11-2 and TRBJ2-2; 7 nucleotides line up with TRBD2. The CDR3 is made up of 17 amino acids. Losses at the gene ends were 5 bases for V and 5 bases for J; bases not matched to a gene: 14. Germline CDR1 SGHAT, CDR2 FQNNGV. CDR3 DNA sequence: TGTGCCAGCAGCCAGAGAGCGGCTAGCGGAGCGACCGGGGAGCTGTTTTTT. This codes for CASSQRAASGATGELFF.

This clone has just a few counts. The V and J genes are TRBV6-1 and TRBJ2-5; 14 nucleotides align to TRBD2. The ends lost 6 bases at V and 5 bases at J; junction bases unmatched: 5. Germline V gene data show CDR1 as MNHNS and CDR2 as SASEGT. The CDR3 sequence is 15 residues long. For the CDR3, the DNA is TGTGCCAGCAGCGGGACTAGCGGGAGACCCGAGACCCAGTACTTC. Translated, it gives CASSGTSGRPETQYF.

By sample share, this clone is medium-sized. CDR3 region: CASSVEWQVLTDTQYF. CDR3 nucleotides: TGTGCCAGCAGCGTAGAATGGCAGGTCCTTACAGATACGCAGTATTTT. This chain joins TRBV9 and TRBJ2-3; no definite D call. Germline CDR1 and CDR2: SGDLS and YYNGEE. V was cut by 0 bases and J by 3 bases, with 14 bases left in between. This CDR3 is 16 amino acids long.

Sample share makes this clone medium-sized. CDR3 in amino acids: CASSFTGGDEQYF. In nucleotides, the CDR3 is TGCGCCAGCAGCTTTACAGGGGGAGACGAGCAGTACTTC. This chain uses TRBV5-1 with TRBJ2-7; TRBD1 matches 8 bases. This CDR3 region has 13 residues. Trimming at V came to 2 bases and at J to 5 bases, leaving 3 bases not matched to a gene. Germline assignment: CDR1 SGHRS and CDR2 YFSETQ.

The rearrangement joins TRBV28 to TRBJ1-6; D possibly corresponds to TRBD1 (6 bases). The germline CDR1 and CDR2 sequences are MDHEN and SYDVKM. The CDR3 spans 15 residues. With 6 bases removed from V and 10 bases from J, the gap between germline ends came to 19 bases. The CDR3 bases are TGTGCCAGCAGCGAAAAGACAGGTGGAGGCTCACCCCTCCACTTT. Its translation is CASSEKTGGGSPLHF.

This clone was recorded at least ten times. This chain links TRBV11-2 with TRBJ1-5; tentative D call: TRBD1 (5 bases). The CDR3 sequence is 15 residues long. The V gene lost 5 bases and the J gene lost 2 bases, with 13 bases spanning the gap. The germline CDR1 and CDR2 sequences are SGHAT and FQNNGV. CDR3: CASSPDSGGNQPQHF. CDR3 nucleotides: TGTGCCAGCAGCCCAGACTCGGGGGGCAATCAGCCCCAGCATTTT.

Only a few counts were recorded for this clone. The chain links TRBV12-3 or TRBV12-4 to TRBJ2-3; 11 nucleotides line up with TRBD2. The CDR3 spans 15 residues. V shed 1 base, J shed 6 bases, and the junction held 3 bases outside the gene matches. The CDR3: CASSLGSGGADTQYF. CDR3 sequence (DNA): TGTGCCAGCAGTTTAGGTAGCGGGGGGGCGGATACGCAGTATTTT.

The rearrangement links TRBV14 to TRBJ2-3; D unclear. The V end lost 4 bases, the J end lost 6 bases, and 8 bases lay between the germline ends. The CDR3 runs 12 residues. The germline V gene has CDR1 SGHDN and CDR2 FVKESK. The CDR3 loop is CASSLLGDTQYF. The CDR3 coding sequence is TGTGCCAGCAGCCTCTTGGGGGATACGCAGTATTTT.

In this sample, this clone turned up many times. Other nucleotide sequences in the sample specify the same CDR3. This chain's CDR3 is CASRDLLGSSYEQYF. The CDR3 bases are TGTGCCAGCAGGGACCTTTTAGGGAGCTCCTACGAGCAGTACTTC. The V gene is TRBV28, the J gene TRBJ2-7; perhaps TRBD2 as D (5 bases). There are 15 residues in the CDR3. The germline gives CDR1 MDHEN, CDR2 SYDVKM. V dropped 6 bases and J dropped 0 bases, with 15 bases sitting between them.

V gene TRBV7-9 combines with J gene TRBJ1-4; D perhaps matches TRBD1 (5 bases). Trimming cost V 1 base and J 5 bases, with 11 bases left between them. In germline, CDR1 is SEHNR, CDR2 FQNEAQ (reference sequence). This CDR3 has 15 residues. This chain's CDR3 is CASSLVQAENEKLFF. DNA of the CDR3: TGTGCCAGCAGCTTAGTACAGGCTGAGAATGAAAAACTGTTTTTT.

This CDR3 is CASSQDLGGTSQQYF. CDR3 bases: TGCGCCAGCAGCCAAGATCTGGGCGGGACCTCCCAGCAGTACTTC. J is TRBJ2-7 and V is TRBV4-3, with D perhaps TRBD2 (6 bases). Trimming took off 0 bases at V and 8 bases at J, with 17 bases between the two ends. Germline CDR1 is LGHNA and CDR2 is YSLEER. There are 15 residues in the CDR3.

The CDR3 loop reads CASRDSPTGGGGAFF. The CDR3 coding sequence is TGTGCCAGCAGAGACAGTCCCACAGGGGGCGGGGGAGCTTTCTTT. This sequence joins TRBV2 and TRBJ1-1; 9 nucleotides line up with TRBD1. Losses at the gene ends were 6 bases for V and 10 bases for J; bases not matched to a gene: 15. The CDR3 length is 15 residues. Germline CDR1 SNHLY, CDR2 FYNNEI.

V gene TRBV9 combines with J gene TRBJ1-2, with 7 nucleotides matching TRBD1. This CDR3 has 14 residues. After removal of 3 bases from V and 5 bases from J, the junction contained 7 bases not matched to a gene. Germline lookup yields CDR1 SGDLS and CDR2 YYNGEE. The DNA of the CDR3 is TGTGCCAGCAGCGGACGACAGGGACCTTATGGCTACACCTTC. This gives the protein CASSGRQGPYGYTF. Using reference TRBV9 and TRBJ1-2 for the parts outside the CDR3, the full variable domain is DSGVTQTPKHLITATGQRVTLRCSPRSGDLSVYWYQQSLDQGLQFLIQYYNGEERAKGNILERFSAQQFPDLHSELNLSSLELGDSALYFCASSGRQGPYGYTFGSGTRLTVV.

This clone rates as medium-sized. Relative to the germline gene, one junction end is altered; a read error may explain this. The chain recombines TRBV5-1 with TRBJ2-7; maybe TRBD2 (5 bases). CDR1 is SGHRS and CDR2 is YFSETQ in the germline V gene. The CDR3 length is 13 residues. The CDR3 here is CASSLDSAYEQYF. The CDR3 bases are TGCGCCAGCAGTTTGGACTCTGCCTACGAGCAGTACTTC.

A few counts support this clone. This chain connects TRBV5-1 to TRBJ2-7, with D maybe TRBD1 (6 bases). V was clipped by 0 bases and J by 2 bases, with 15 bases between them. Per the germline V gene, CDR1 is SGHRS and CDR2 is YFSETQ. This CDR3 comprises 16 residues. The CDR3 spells CASSLAGRTDAYEQYF. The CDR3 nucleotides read TGCGCCAGCAGCTTGGCGGGACGGACAGATGCCTACGAGCAGTACTTC.

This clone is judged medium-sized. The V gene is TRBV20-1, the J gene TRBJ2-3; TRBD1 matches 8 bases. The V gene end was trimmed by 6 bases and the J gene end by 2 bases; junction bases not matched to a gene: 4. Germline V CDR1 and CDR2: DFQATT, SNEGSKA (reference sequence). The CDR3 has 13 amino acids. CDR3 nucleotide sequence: TGCAGTGCCTCCAGGGGGCCCACAGATACGCAGTATTTT. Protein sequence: CSASRGPTDTQYF.

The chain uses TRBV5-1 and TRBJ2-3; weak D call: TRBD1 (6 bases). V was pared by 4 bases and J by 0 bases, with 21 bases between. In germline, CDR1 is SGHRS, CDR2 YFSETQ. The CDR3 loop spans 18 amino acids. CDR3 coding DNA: TGCGCCAGCAGCGACGCCCCCTGGGACACATCTAGCACAGATACGCAGTATTTT. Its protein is CASSDAPWDTSSTDTQYF.

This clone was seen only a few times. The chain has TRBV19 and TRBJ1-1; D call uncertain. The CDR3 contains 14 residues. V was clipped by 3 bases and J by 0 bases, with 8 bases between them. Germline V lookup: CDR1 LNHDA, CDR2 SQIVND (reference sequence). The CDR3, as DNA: TGTGCCAGTAGTATCAGTGGGATGAACACTGAAGCTTTCTTT. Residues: CASSISGMNTEAFF.

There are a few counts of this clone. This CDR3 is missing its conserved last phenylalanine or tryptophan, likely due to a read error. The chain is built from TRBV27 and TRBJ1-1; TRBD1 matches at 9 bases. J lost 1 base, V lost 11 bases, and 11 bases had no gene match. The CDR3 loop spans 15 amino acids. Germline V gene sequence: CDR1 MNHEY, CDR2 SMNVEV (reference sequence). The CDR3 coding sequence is TGTGCCGACAGTTTACCGGGACAGGGGAACACTGAAGCTTTCCTT. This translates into CADSLPGQGNTEAFL.

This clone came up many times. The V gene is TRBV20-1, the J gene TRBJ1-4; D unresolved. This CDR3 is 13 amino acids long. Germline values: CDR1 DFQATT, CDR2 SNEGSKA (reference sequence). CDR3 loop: CSPKIPTNEKLFF. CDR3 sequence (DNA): TGCAGCCCAAAGATACCCACTAATGAAAAACTGTTTTTT.

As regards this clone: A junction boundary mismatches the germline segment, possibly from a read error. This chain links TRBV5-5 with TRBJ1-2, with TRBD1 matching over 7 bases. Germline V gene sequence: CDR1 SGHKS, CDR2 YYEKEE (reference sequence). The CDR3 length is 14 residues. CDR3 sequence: CVSSPGQFFYGYTF. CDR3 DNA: TGTGTCAGCAGCCCGGGACAGTTTTTCTATGGCTACACCTTC.